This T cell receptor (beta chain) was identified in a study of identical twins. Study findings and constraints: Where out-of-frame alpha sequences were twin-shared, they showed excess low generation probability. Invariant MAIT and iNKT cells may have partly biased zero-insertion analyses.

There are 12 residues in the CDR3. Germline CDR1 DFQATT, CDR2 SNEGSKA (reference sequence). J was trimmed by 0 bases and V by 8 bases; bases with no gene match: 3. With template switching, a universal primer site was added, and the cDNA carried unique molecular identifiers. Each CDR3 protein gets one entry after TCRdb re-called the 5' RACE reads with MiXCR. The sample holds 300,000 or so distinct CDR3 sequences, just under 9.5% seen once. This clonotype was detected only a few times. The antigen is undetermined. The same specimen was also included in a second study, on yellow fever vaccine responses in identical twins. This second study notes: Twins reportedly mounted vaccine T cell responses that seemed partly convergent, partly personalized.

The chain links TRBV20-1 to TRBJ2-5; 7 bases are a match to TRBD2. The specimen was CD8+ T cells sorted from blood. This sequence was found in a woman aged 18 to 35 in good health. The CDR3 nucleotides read TGCAGTTCAACTAGCGACCAAGAGACCCAGTACTTC. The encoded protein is CSSTSDQETQYF.